This T cell receptor beta chain was captured by sequencing in a study of shared clonotypes between healthy human individuals. This clone has only one observation. This CDR3 is also generated by other DNA sequences in the sample. The CDR3 extends over 13 amino acids. CDR1 and CDR2 (germline): MDHEN, SYDVKM. The V gene lost 2 bases and the J gene lost 1 base, with 5 bases spanning the gap. Data came from immunoSEQ multiplex PCR; TCRdb stores just in-frame clones and leaves some out. The sample contains about 2.1 million clones, 90% to 95% of which appear only once. Naive CD8 populations comprised CD45RO-negative cells positively selected for CCR7, excluding terminally differentiated effector memory CD45RA+ cells.

The sequence came from a man aged 18 to 35 in good health. Some clones in this sample may be carry-over from other donors' samples. What was sequenced was naive CD8+ T cells from PBMCs. The gene calls are TRBV28 and TRBJ1-1; D ambiguous. In DNA form, the CDR3 reads TGTGCCAGCAGTTTAAGCCCGAACACTGAAGCTTTCTTT. Encoded protein: CASSLSPNTEAFF.